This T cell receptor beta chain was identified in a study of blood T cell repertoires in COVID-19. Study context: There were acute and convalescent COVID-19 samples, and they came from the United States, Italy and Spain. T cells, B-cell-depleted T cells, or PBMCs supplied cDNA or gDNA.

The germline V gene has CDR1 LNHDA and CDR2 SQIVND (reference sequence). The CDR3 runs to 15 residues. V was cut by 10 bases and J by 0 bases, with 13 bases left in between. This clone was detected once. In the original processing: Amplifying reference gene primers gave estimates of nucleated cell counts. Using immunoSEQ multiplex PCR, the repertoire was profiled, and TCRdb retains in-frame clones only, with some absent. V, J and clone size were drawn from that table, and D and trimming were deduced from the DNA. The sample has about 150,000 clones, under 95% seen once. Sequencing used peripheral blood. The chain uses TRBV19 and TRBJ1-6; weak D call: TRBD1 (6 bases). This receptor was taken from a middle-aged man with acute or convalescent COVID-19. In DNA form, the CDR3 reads TGTGCCACCCAGGGGCAGGGCTCCTATAATTCACCCCTCCACTTT. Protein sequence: CATQGQGSYNSPLHF.